This T cell receptor (beta chain) was obtained from a study of T cell changes during pregnancy in multiple sclerosis. Measured with immunoSEQ multiplex PCR; TCRdb has only the in-frame clones, and not every one. The table has tens of thousands of clones, approximately 92% seen once. The receptor was isolated from a female donor with multiple sclerosis, enrolled in a pregnancy study. Specimen: CD4+ T cells from peripheral blood mononuclear cells, collected in the third trimester of pregnancy.

The CDR3 bases are TGTGCCAGCAGGGGACAGGGGAACACTGAAGCTTTCTTT. It codes for CASRGQGNTEAFF. The rearrangement joins TRBV2 to TRBJ1-1; TRBD1 aligns across 9 bases. The CDR3 sequence is 13 residues long. The V and J ends lost 6 bases and 1 base, in that order; junction bases with no gene match: 0. Germline CDR1 and CDR2: SNHLY and FYNNEI.